The rows below give T cell receptor beta chains drawn from one sample of a study of STAT5B mutations in CD4+ large granular lymphocyte leukemia. Produced via immunoSEQ multiplex PCR; TCRdb's table is partial and in-frame only. The table records more than 30,000 clones, more than 75% of them present only once. The sequenced sample was CD4+ T cells from blood buffy coats. The source is a human donor in good health. Both conserved end residues are part of each CDR3. A D gene is named only where the DNA matches it firmly. Size is stated for part of the rows, as once, few or many counts, or as a class when the clone is expanded.

j_gene,v_gene,abundance,d_gene,CDR3aa,CDR3nt
TRBJ1-2,TRBV30,NA,TRBD1,CAWSPQTGAFGYTF,TGTGCCTGGAGTCCTCAGACAGGGGCGTTCGGCTACACCTTC
TRBJ2-7,TRBV6-1,NA,NA,CASSEYWGNEQYF,TGTGCCAGCAGTGAATACTGGGGCAACGAGCAGTACTTC
TRBJ1-2,TRBV7-2,few,NA,CASSRDSSRGYTF,TGTGCCAGCAGCCGCGACTCTTCGAGAGGCTACACCTTC
TRBJ2-7,TRBV6-1,NA,TRBD1,CAGRQGTSYEQYF,TGTGCCGGAAGACAGGGTACGTCCTACGAGCAGTACTTC
TRBJ1-2,TRBV19,once,TRBD1,CASSLTGLVGYTF,TGTGCCAGTAGCTTGACAGGGTTAGTTGGCTACACCTTC
TRBJ1-2,TRBV19,few,TRBD1,CASSPTGNYGYTF,TGTGCCAGTAGTCCGACAGGGAACTATGGCTACACCTTC
TRBJ1-1,TRBV29-1,few,NA,CSVSRGTNTEAFF,TGCAGCGTTTCCAGGGGAACGAACACTGAAGCTTTCTTT
TRBJ2-7,TRBV2,few,NA,CASSKGGNGQYF,TGTGCCAGCAGCAAGGGGGGTAACGGGCAGTACTTC
TRBJ2-6,TRBV7-7,NA,NA,CASSLRPRGTGTSSGANVLTF,TGTGCTAGCAGCTTAAGGCCGAGGGGGACAGGGACTAGCTCTGGGGCCAACGTCCTGACTTTC
TRBJ2-3,TRBV10-3,NA,NA,CAISENERDTQYF,TGTGCCATCAGTGAGAACGAGAGAGATACGCAGTATTTT